The present TCR beta chain was sequenced within a study of technical replicates of blood from a few donors. Trimming shortened V by 6 bases and J by 4 bases, and 19 bases separated the two germline ends. There are 15 residues in the CDR3. CDR1 is SGHNT, CDR2 YYREEE, per germline (reference sequence). TCRdb's table, derived via immunoSEQ multiplex PCR, lists solely in-frame clones and lacks some. The sample shows some 82,000 clones, 97% of them seen only once. This clonotype originated in a human donor in good health. What was sequenced was T cells isolated from PBMCs. The rearrangement joins TRBV5-4 to TRBJ1-1; D uncertain. CDR3 in DNA: TGTGCCAGCAACCCCCGTGCCGGGGAACTCACTGAAGCTTTCTTT. It is translated as CASNPRAGELTEAFF.